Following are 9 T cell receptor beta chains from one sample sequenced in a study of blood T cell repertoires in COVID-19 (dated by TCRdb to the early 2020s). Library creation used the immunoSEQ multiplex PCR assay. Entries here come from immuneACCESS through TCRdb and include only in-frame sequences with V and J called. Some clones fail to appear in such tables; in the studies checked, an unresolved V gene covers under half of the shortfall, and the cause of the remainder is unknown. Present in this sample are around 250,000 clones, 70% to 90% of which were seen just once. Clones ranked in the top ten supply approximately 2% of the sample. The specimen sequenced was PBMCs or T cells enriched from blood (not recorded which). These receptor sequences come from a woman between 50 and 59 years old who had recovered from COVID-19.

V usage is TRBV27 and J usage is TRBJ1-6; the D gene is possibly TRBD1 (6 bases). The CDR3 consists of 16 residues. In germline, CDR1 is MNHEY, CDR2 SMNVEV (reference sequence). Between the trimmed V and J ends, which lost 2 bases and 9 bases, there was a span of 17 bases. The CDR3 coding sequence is TGTGCCAGCAGTTTAAGGCAGACAGGCCCACCTTCACCCCTCCACTTT. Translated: CASSLRQTGPPSPLHF.

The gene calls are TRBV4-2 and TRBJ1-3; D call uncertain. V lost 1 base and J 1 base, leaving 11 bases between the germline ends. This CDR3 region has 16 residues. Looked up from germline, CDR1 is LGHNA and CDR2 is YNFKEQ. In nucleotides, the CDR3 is TGTGCCAGCAGCCAAGTTGTGACTCCGTCTGGAAACACCATATATTTT. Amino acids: CASSQVVTPSGNTIYF.

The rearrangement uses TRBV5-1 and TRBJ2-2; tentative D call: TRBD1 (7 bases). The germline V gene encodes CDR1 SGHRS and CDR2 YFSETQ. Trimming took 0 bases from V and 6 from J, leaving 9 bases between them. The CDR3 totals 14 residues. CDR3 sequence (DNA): TGCGCCAGCAGCTTGGGCAGGGGGGCCGGGGAGCTGTTTTTT. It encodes CASSLGRGAGELFF.

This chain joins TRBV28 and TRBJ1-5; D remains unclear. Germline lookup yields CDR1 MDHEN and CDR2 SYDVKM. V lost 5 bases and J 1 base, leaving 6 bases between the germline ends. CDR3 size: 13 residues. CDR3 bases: TGTGCCAGCAGTCGACTGAGCAATCAGCCCCAGCATTTT. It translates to CASSRLSNQPQHF.

The CDR3 nucleotides are TGCGCCAGCAGCTTGGAACGGGTCTATAATTCACCCCTCCACTTT. Translated: CASSLERVYNSPLHF. The chain has TRBV5-1 and TRBJ1-6; D is undetermined. Germline V lookup: CDR1 SGHRS, CDR2 YFSETQ. Deletions cut 0 bases from V and 3 bases from J, with 7 bases between. The CDR3 consists of 15 residues. Based on the CDR3 plus reference TRBV5-1 and TRBJ1-6, the full variable domain is KAGVTQTPRYLIKTRGQQVTLSCSPISGHRSVSWYQQTPGQGLQFLFEYFSETQRNKGNFPGRFSGRQFSNSRSEMNVSTLELGDSALYLCASSLERVYNSPLHFGNGTRLTVT.

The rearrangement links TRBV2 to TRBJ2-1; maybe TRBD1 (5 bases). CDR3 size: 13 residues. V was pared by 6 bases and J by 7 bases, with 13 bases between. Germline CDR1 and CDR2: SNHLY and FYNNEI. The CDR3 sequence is CASRETEANEQFF. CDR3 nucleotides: TGTGCCAGCAGAGAGACAGAGGCGAATGAGCAGTTCTTC.

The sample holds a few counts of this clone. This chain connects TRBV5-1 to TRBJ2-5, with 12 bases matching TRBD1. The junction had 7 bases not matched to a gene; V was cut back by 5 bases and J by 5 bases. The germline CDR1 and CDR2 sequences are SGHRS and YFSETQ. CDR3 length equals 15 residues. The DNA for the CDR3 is TGCGCCAGCAGTATTGGGACAGGGGGCACGGAGACCCAGTACTTC. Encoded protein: CASSIGTGGTETQYF.

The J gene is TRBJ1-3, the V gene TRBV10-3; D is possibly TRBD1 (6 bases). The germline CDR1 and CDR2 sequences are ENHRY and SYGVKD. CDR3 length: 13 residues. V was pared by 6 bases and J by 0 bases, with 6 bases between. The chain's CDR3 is CAIRDSSGNTIYF. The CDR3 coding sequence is TGTGCCATCAGGGACAGCTCTGGAAACACCATATATTTT.

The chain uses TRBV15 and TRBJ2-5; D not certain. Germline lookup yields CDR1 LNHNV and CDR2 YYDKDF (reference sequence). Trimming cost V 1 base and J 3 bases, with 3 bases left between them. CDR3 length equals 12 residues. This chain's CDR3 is CATSRVEETQYF. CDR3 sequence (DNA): TGTGCCACCAGCAGAGTCGAAGAGACCCAGTACTTC.